This T cell receptor (beta chain) was found in a study of CD8 T cells in Susac syndrome. V was pared by 3 bases and J by 1 base, with 6 bases of the junction left unmatched. The CDR3 consists of 16 residues. The multiple sclerosis controls comprised treatment-naive patients whose relapsing-remitting disease was stable or active. Random-hexamer reverse transcription was applied to about 0.45 to 1 ug RNA. MiXCR, run by TCRdb on the immunoSEQ multiplex PCR reads, gives a single entry per CDR3 protein. The sample has 55,000 to 85,000 distinct CDR3 sequences, nearly 96% seen once; the top ten hold over 0.09%.

The sequencing sample was made of CD4+ T cells from PBMCs. The chain couples TRBV12-3 or TRBV12-4 to TRBJ2-5, with 9 positions matching TRBD1. This TCR derives from a human donor with multiple sclerosis. CDR3 sequence (DNA): TGTGCCAGCAGTTTTGTGACAGGGGGGCCCCAAGAGACCCAGTACTTC. Its translation is CASSFVTGGPQETQYF.